A selection of T cell receptor beta chains follows, all from one sample in a study of human T cells and chemical hapten exposure. MiXCR, applied by TCRdb to the RACE reads, yields one record per CDR3 protein. The table shows roughly 70,000 distinct CDR3 sequences, with approximately 29% occurring only once. Sequences were derived from whole blood, sampled in connection with sensitization to the hapten diphenylcyclopropenone (DPC). The receptors stem from a man aged 35 to 55 with alopecia areata. Some clones in this sample may be carry-over from other donors' samples. Both conserved end residues are part of each CDR3. The order of the fields is V gene, clone size, D gene, J gene, CDR3 protein, CDR3 DNA. D genes are given only for firm matches. Size tells how often a clone was seen (once, few, many) or the class of an expanded clone, and some rows leave it out.

V gene: TRBV20-1
clone size: few
D gene: -
J gene: TRBJ2-3
CDR3 protein: CSASMAGGGTQYF
CDR3 DNA: TGCAGTGCTAGTATGGCAGGGGGAGGTACGCAGTATTTT

V gene: TRBV7-9
clone size: -
D gene: -
J gene: TRBJ1-4
CDR3 protein: CASSLQGSANEKLFF
CDR3 DNA: TGTGCCAGCAGCTTACAGGGTAGTGCTAATGAAAAACTGTTTTTT

V gene: TRBV28
clone size: few
D gene: TRBD2
J gene: TRBJ2-3
CDR3 protein: CASLPPFVVPVGEGPTDTQYF
CDR3 DNA: TGTGCCAGCCTCCCTCCGTTTGTTGTTCCAGTTGGGGAGGGTCCGACAGATACGCAGTATTTT

V gene: TRBV7-2
clone size: once
D gene: -
J gene: TRBJ1-1
CDR3 protein: CASSQGGEAFF
CDR3 DNA: TGTGCCAGCAGCCAAGGAGGTGAAGCTTTCTTT

V gene: TRBV7-9
clone size: -
D gene: TRBD1
J gene: TRBJ1-6
CDR3 protein: CASTPPGTGDSPLHF
CDR3 DNA: TGTGCCAGCACCCCCCCCGGGACAGGGGATTCACCCCTCCACTTT

V gene: TRBV20-1
clone size: -
D gene: TRBD1
J gene: TRBJ2-3
CDR3 protein: CSAPNYRGESTDTQYF
CDR3 DNA: TGCAGTGCCCCAAATTACAGGGGAGAGAGCACAGATACGCAGTATTTT

V gene: TRBV2
clone size: -
D gene: -
J gene: TRBJ1-5
CDR3 protein: CASSRADQPQHF
CDR3 DNA: TGTGCCAGCAGCAGAGCGGATCAGCCCCAGCATTTT

V gene: TRBV27
clone size: -
D gene: -
J gene: TRBJ2-5
CDR3 protein: CASRRQSQETQYF
CDR3 DNA: TGTGCCAGCAGACGACAGAGTCAAGAGACCCAGTACTTC

V gene: TRBV6-5
clone size: -
D gene: -
J gene: TRBJ1-3
CDR3 protein: CASSYSRGGNTIYF
CDR3 DNA: TGTGCCAGCAGTTACTCCCGAGGGGGAAACACCATATATTTT

V gene: TRBV30
clone size: few
D gene: TRBD2
J gene: TRBJ2-7
CDR3 protein: CAWSSSGGYEQYF
CDR3 DNA: TGTGCCTGGAGTTCCTCGGGGGGCTACGAGCAGTACTTC

V gene: TRBV29-1
clone size: few
D gene: -
J gene: TRBJ2-3
CDR3 protein: CSVEAGSHTQYF
CDR3 DNA: TGCAGCGTTGAAGCCGGGTCCCATACGCAGTATTTT

V gene: TRBV7-9
clone size: -
D gene: -
J gene: TRBJ1-3
CDR3 protein: CASKGFSGNTIYF
CDR3 DNA: TGTGCCAGCAAGGGATTCTCTGGAAACACCATATATTTT

V gene: TRBV3-1
clone size: -
D gene: -
J gene: TRBJ2-1
CDR3 protein: CASSRAASRMEHFF
CDR3 DNA: TGTGCCAGCAGCCGAGCTGCCTCTAGAATGGAGCATTTCTTC

V gene: TRBV20-1
clone size: -
D gene: -
J gene: TRBJ2-4
CDR3 protein: CSAHADGGENIQYF
CDR3 DNA: TGCAGTGCTCACGCAGACGGCGGGGAAAACATTCAGTACTTC

V gene: TRBV10-2
clone size: -
D gene: TRBD2
J gene: TRBJ2-7
CDR3 protein: CASSEWLAGGYEQYF
CDR3 DNA: TGCGCCAGCAGTGAGTGGCTAGCGGGAGGGTACGAGCAGTACTTC

V gene: TRBV7-8
clone size: -
D gene: -
J gene: TRBJ1-1
CDR3 protein: CASSLAAGMTEAFF
CDR3 DNA: TGTGCCAGCAGCTTAGCGGCAGGGATGACTGAAGCTTTCTTT

V gene: TRBV7-9
clone size: few
D gene: -
J gene: TRBJ1-1
CDR3 protein: CASSLIFTEAFF
CDR3 DNA: TGTGCCAGCAGCTTAATTTTCACTGAAGCTTTCTTT

V gene: TRBV6-5
clone size: -
D gene: TRBD2
J gene: TRBJ2-7
CDR3 protein: CASSYSVASGTYEQYF
CDR3 DNA: TGTGCCAGCAGTTACTCGGTGGCTAGCGGGACCTACGAGCAGTACTTC

V gene: TRBV2
clone size: -
D gene: -
J gene: TRBJ2-7
CDR3 protein: CAILDSEQYF
CDR3 DNA: TGTGCCATTCTAGACAGCGAGCAGTACTTC

V gene: TRBV28
clone size: -
D gene: TRBD2
J gene: TRBJ2-1
CDR3 protein: CASSLFGTSGSTNEQFF
CDR3 DNA: TGTGCCAGCAGTTTATTCGGGACTAGCGGGAGTACCAATGAGCAGTTCTTC

V gene: TRBV20-1
clone size: -
D gene: -
J gene: TRBJ1-5
CDR3 protein: CSASLSNQPQHF
CDR3 DNA: TGCAGTGCTAGTCTTAGCAATCAGCCCCAGCATTTT

V gene: TRBV20-1
clone size: few
D gene: -
J gene: TRBJ1-1
CDR3 protein: CSAPPPIGTNTEAFF
CDR3 DNA: TGCAGTGCTCCTCCCCCGATAGGGACGAACACTGAAGCTTTCTTT

V gene: TRBV19
clone size: -
D gene: -
J gene: TRBJ1-5
CDR3 protein: CASSIGEEGQSYSNQPQHF
CDR3 DNA: TGTGCCAGTAGTATAGGCGAGGAGGGTCAATCGTATAGCAATCAGCCCCAGCATTTT

V gene: TRBV28
clone size: -
D gene: -
J gene: TRBJ2-7
CDR3 protein: CASSWDIFSYEQYF
CDR3 DNA: TGTGCCAGCAGTTGGGACATCTTCTCCTACGAGCAGTACTTC

V gene: TRBV11-2
clone size: -
D gene: -
J gene: TRBJ2-5
CDR3 protein: CASSLGARGEETQYF
CDR3 DNA: TGTGCCAGCAGCTTAGGCGCCAGGGGAGAAGAGACCCAGTACTTC

V gene: TRBV6-5
clone size: -
D gene: TRBD2
J gene: TRBJ2-2
CDR3 protein: CASSSPGGSTGELFF
CDR3 DNA: TGTGCCAGCAGTTCTCCGGGGGGTAGCACCGGGGAGCTGTTTTTT

V gene: TRBV20-1
clone size: -
D gene: -
J gene: TRBJ1-5
CDR3 protein: CSARGPGSSNQPQHF
CDR3 DNA: TGCAGTGCTAGAGGACCGGGATCTTCGAATCAGCCCCAGCATTTT

V gene: TRBV12-3/TRBV12-4
clone size: -
D gene: TRBD1
J gene: TRBJ2-3
CDR3 protein: CASSETGSLMDTQYF
CDR3 DNA: TGTGCCAGCAGTGAGACAGGGTCCCTGATGGATACGCAGTATTTT

V gene: TRBV13
clone size: few
D gene: TRBD1
J gene: TRBJ1-1
CDR3 protein: CASSRAGTENTEAFF
CDR3 DNA: TGTGCCAGCAGCCGGGCCGGGACAGAGAACACTGAAGCTTTCTTT

V gene: TRBV27
clone size: -
D gene: -
J gene: TRBJ1-1
CDR3 protein: CASSLTQNTEAFF
CDR3 DNA: TGTGCCAGCAGTTTAACCCAGAACACTGAAGCTTTCTTT

V gene: TRBV29-1
clone size: -
D gene: TRBD1
J gene: TRBJ2-3
CDR3 protein: CSVEPFPPTGAPDTQYF
CDR3 DNA: TGCAGCGTTGAACCTTTTCCCCCGACAGGGGCGCCCGATACGCAGTATTTT

V gene: TRBV3-1
clone size: few
D gene: -
J gene: TRBJ2-7
CDR3 protein: CASSHDWPSSYEQYF
CDR3 DNA: TGTGCCAGCAGCCACGATTGGCCAAGCTCCTACGAGCAGTACTTC

V gene: TRBV18
clone size: few
D gene: -
J gene: TRBJ1-2
CDR3 protein: CASSPPGQSINYGYTF
CDR3 DNA: TGTGCCAGCTCACCACCGGGCCAGAGTATTAACTATGGCTACACCTTC

V gene: TRBV5-1
clone size: -
D gene: TRBD2
J gene: TRBJ2-3
CDR3 protein: CASSLASGTQDTQYF
CDR3 DNA: TGCGCCAGCAGCTTGGCCAGCGGGACGCAAGATACGCAGTATTTT

V gene: TRBV10-3
clone size: few
D gene: -
J gene: TRBJ2-4
CDR3 protein: CAISDETGLAKNIQYF
CDR3 DNA: TGTGCCATCAGTGACGAGACAGGACTAGCCAAAAACATTCAGTACTTC